One sample yielded the 32 T cell receptor beta chains listed below, sequenced in a study of monozygotic twins with inflammatory bowel disease. TCRdb reprocessed the 5' RACE reads, with one entry per CDR3 protein and no DNA. The sample shows roughly 90,000 distinct CDR3 sequences, and 6.5% to 9% sits with its ten largest clones. The sample taken for sequencing was blood. Receptors were obtained from a human donor with ulcerative colitis or Crohn's disease, or a healthy co-twin of an affected twin (not recorded which).

The chain has TRBV19 and TRBJ2-2. The CDR3 spans 13 residues. CDR1 LNHDA and CDR2 SQIVND come from the germline V gene (reference sequence). CDR3 residues: CASRWGNTGELFF. Complete variable domain (other parts from reference TRBV19 and TRBJ2-2): DGGITQSPKYLFRKEGQNVTLSCEQNLNHDAMYWYRQDPGQGLRLIYYSQIVNDFQKGDIAEGYSVSREKKESFPLTVTSAQKNPTAFYLCASRWGNTGELFFGEGSRLTVL.

V is TRBV20-1 and J is TRBJ1-2. Germline V gives CDR1 DFQATT, CDR2 SNEGSKA (reference sequence). The CDR3 runs to 13 residues. CDR3 loop: CSAIQEGWYGYTF.

The rearrangement uses TRBV20-1 and TRBJ2-1; TCRdb picks TRBD1, but there is no DNA to check that call. Germline lookup yields CDR1 DFQATT and CDR2 SNEGSKA (reference sequence). The CDR3 has 14 amino acids. CDR3 region: CSAARGNSYNEQFF.

This chain connects TRBV24-1 to TRBJ2-1; TCRdb reports TRBD1, a call that lacks DNA to check it against. Germline-derived CDR1 and CDR2 are KGHDR and SFDVKD. The CDR3 spans 15 residues. The CDR3 region is CATSESGRSGDEQFF.

The V gene is TRBV5-1, the J gene TRBJ2-5; TCRdb picks TRBD2, but there is no DNA to check that call. This CDR3 has 14 amino acids. The germline gives CDR1 SGHRS, CDR2 YFSETQ. The CDR3 protein is CASNSGGAEETQYF.

CDR3 loop: CASSLTNNSPLHF. The chain recombines TRBV7-2 with TRBJ1-6. The CDR3 totals 13 residues. Germline V lookup: CDR1 SGHTA, CDR2 FQGNSA.

The chain carries TRBV11-2 and TRBJ2-7. The CDR3 runs to 15 residues. Germline CDR1 is SGHAT and CDR2 is FQNNGV. The CDR3 protein is CASSHYRGNTHEQYF.

The chain recombines TRBV12-3 or TRBV12-4 with TRBJ1-2; absent DNA, TCRdb's TRBD1 call cannot be checked. The CDR3 has 14 amino acids. CDR3 protein: CASSLGRGVYGYTF.

This chain uses TRBV5-1 with TRBJ2-7. The germline CDR1 and CDR2 sequences are SGHRS and YFSETQ. The length of the CDR3 is 14 residues. The CDR3 sequence is CASSLETGAHEQYF.

This sequence joins TRBV20-1 and TRBJ2-5; no DNA is available, so the TRBD1 call from TCRdb remains unchecked. The CDR3 is 15 residues long. In germline, CDR1 is DFQATT, CDR2 SNEGSKA (reference sequence). The CDR3 sequence: CSARVGGAGGETQYF.

The V and J genes are TRBV9 and TRBJ1-2; without DNA, the TCRdb call of TRBD1 cannot be checked. Germline CDR1 reads SGDLS; CDR2 reads YYNGEE. The CDR3 is made up of 14 amino acids. The CDR3: CASSVGGQNYGYTF. Full variable domain (rest looked up from reference TRBV9 and TRBJ1-2): DSGVTQTPKHLITATGQRVTLRCSPRSGDLSVYWYQQSLDQGLQFLIQYYNGEERAKGNILERFSAQQFPDLHSELNLSSLELGDSALYFCASSVGGQNYGYTFGSGTRLTVV.

The V and J genes are TRBV5-1 and TRBJ2-2. CDR1 and CDR2 (germline): SGHRS, YFSETQ. This CDR3 is 14 amino acids long. The CDR3 here is CASSFSGNTGELFF. Based on the CDR3 plus reference TRBV5-1 and TRBJ2-2, the full variable domain is KAGVTQTPRYLIKTRGQQVTLSCSPISGHRSVSWYQQTPGQGLQFLFEYFSETQRNKGNFPGRFSGRQFSNSRSEMNVSTLELGDSALYLCASSFSGNTGELFFGEGSRLTVL.

The V call is TRBV20-1, the J call TRBJ1-5; as DNA is missing, the TRBD1 call by TCRdb cannot be tested. The CDR3 runs to 15 residues. CDR1 is DFQATT and CDR2 is SNEGSKA in the germline V gene (reference sequence). The CDR3 spells CSALRDGGSNQPQHF.

The gene calls are TRBV7-9 and TRBJ2-7; the D call from TCRdb, TRBD1, cannot be confirmed without DNA. CDR1 SEHNR and CDR2 FQNEAQ come from the germline V gene (reference sequence). This CDR3 comprises 12 residues. The CDR3 sequence: CASSLTPGEQYF.

The chain recombines TRBV7-3 with TRBJ2-5; the D call from TCRdb, TRBD1, cannot be confirmed without DNA. The CDR3 spans 16 residues. The germline CDR1 and CDR2 sequences are SGHTA and FQGTGA. CDR3 residues: CASSPRTGGMGETQYF.

This chain uses TRBV20-1 with TRBJ2-5; TCRdb's D call, TRBD2, is unchecked because there is no DNA. The CDR3 covers 13 residues. Germline-derived CDR1 and CDR2 are DFQATT and SNEGSKA (reference sequence). The CDR3 is CSAERAGRETQYF.

The V call is TRBV10-3, the J call TRBJ2-6; TCRdb outputs TRBD2, but without DNA this stays unchecked. The germline V gene has CDR1 ENHRY and CDR2 SYGVKD. The CDR3 totals 19 residues. CDR3 residues: CAISESAGRDLSGANVLTF.

The genes are TRBV20-1 and TRBJ2-3; TCRdb proposes TRBD1, but this gene call is untestable without DNA. CDR3 length equals 14 residues. CDR1 and CDR2 (germline): DFQATT, SNEGSKA (reference sequence). CDR3 protein: CSAVTGAGTDTQYF.

This sequence joins TRBV7-3 and TRBJ1-5; TCRdb lists TRBD1, though no DNA is available to test this call. CDR1 is SGHTA, CDR2 FQGTGA, per germline. The CDR3 totals 15 residues. The CDR3 sequence is CASSLSGQVGQPQHF.

The chain carries TRBV5-1 and TRBJ1-5; TCRdb returns TRBD1, unconfirmable since there is no DNA. The germline V gene encodes CDR1 SGHRS and CDR2 YFSETQ. This CDR3 has 16 residues. CDR3 region: CASSLGRAWVNQPQHF.

The rearrangement uses TRBV5-1 and TRBJ2-5; TCRdb returns TRBD2, unconfirmable since there is no DNA. Germline assignment: CDR1 SGHRS and CDR2 YFSETQ. The CDR3 is made up of 13 amino acids. CDR3: CASSGAVEETQYF.

The chain recombines TRBV7-9 with TRBJ2-1; no DNA is available, so the TRBD2 call from TCRdb remains unchecked. CDR1 is SEHNR, CDR2 FQNEAQ, per germline (reference sequence). The CDR3 is 16 residues long. CDR3 protein: CASSMEGSRSYNEQFF.

The chain's CDR3 is CASSGGGTGEPLHF. The chain couples TRBV5-1 to TRBJ1-6; TCRdb indicates TRBD1, and absent DNA this call remains unverified. Germline CDR1 is SGHRS and CDR2 is YFSETQ. The CDR3 runs to 14 residues. Full variable domain (outside the CDR3, taken from reference TRBV5-1 and TRBJ1-6): KAGVTQTPRYLIKTRGQQVTLSCSPISGHRSVSWYQQTPGQGLQFLFEYFSETQRNKGNFPGRFSGRQFSNSRSEMNVSTLELGDSALYLCASSGGGTGEPLHFGNGTRLTVT.

The chain is built from TRBV6-5 and TRBJ2-3. The CDR3 length is 13 residues. The germline V gene encodes CDR1 MNHEY and CDR2 SVGAGI. CDR3 in amino acids: CASRRTGTDTQYF.

V is TRBV5-1 and J is TRBJ1-2; TCRdb gives TRBD1 as the D gene, but with no DNA this cannot be confirmed. The CDR3 runs 11 residues. Per germline, CDR1 SGHRS and CDR2 YFSETQ. CDR3 region: CASGDSYGYTF.

The rearrangement links TRBV5-6 to TRBJ1-5; checking the TCRdb D call of TRBD1 is not possible without DNA. This CDR3 has 14 amino acids. The germline gives CDR1 SGHDT, CDR2 YYEEEE. CDR3 sequence: CASSLGSHNQPQHF. Together with reference TRBV5-6 and TRBJ1-5, the CDR3 gives the full variable domain: DAGVTQSPTHLIKTRGQQVTLRCSPKSGHDTVSWYQQALGQGPQFIFQYYEEEERQRGNFPDRFSGHQFPNYSSELNVNALLLGDSALYLCASSLGSHNQPQHFGDGTRLSIL.

V usage is TRBV9 and J usage is TRBJ2-7; TCRdb's D call of TRBD1 is untestable without DNA. The germline gives CDR1 SGDLS, CDR2 YYNGEE. This CDR3 is 13 amino acids long. CDR3 sequence reads: CASSPTTGYEQYF.

V and J are TRBV4-1 and TRBJ1-2. CDR1 is MGHRA and CDR2 is YSYEKL in the germline V gene. This CDR3 comprises 15 residues. Here the CDR3 reads CASSHRQGQNYGYTF.

The V call is TRBV11-1, the J call TRBJ2-1; TCRdb names TRBD1, which stays unverified in the absence of DNA. This CDR3 has 18 residues. Germline-derived CDR1 and CDR2 are SGHAT and FQDESV (reference sequence). The CDR3 spells CASSARGVRQGGYNEQFF.

The V call is TRBV28, the J call TRBJ1-5. CDR1 MDHEN and CDR2 SYDVKM come from the germline V gene. The CDR3 loop spans 13 amino acids. The CDR3 sequence is CASRGGPNQPQHF.

This rearrangement joins TRBV20-1 to TRBJ2-3; the D call from TCRdb, TRBD2, cannot be confirmed without DNA. Germline V gene sequence: CDR1 DFQATT, CDR2 SNEGSKA (reference sequence). The CDR3 covers 14 residues. The CDR3 sequence is CSAFSGEGTDTQYF.

V and J are TRBV10-3 and TRBJ2-1; TCRdb's D call of TRBD2 is untestable without DNA. The CDR3 runs to 18 residues. Per germline, CDR1 ENHRY and CDR2 SYGVKD. CDR3 loop: CAISESRSRSGGAGEQFF.